This TCR beta chain was sequenced in a study of cytomegalovirus exposure and HLA in healthy donors. In the study overall: Approximately 200 million T cells yielded around 120 million unique TCR beta sequences in earlier analysis. Notes on the study in general: In a later analysis, at a false discovery rate of 0.05, 16,951 TCR beta sequences matched HLA alleles.

Regarding this clone: Its specificity is not known.

The PCR made use of 60 Vbeta and 13 Jbeta primers. Using immunoSEQ multiplex PCR, the repertoire was profiled, and TCRdb retains in-frame clones only, with some absent. The data contain 150,000 to 200,000 clones, approximately 78% of them seen just once; the ten biggest clones take up around 14%. Trimming at V came to 6 bases and at J to 2 bases, leaving 5 bases not matched to a gene. Germline V gene sequence: CDR1 MNHEY, CDR2 SMNVEV (reference sequence). The CDR3 spans 16 residues. The rearrangement joins TRBV27 to TRBJ2-3; 13 nucleotides agree with TRBD2. Material: PBMCs. This receptor was taken from a woman aged 30 to 39 in good health and CMV-seropositive. CDR3 sequence (DNA): TGTGCCAGCAGAGGACTAGCGGGGGATCTCACAGATACGCAGTATTTT. Translating gives CASRGLAGDLTDTQYF.